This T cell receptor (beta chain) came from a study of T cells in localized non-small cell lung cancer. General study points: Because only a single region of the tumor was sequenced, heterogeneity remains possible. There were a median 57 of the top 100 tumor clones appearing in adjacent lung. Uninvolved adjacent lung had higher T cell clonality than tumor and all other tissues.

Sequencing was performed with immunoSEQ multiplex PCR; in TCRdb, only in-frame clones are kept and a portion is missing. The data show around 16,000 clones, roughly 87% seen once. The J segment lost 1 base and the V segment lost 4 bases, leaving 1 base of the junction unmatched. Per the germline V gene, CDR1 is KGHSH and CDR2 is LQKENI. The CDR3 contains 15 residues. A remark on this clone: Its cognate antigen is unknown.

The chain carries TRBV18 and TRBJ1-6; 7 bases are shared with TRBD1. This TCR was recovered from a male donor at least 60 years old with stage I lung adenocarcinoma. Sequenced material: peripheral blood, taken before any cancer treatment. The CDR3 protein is CASSLDRSYNSPLHF. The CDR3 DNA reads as TGTGCCAGCTCACTGGACAGGTCCTATAATTCACCCCTCCACTTT.